This T cell receptor beta chain was observed in a study of beta chain features in type 1 diabetes. Points from the study as a whole: PCR might favor shorter templates, equally in patients and controls.

Notes on this clone: Its target is unknown.

What was sequenced were expressed TCRB transcripts, since all of the isolated RNA had been reverse transcribed. Sequencing was performed with immunoSEQ multiplex PCR; in TCRdb, only in-frame clones are kept and a portion is missing. This sample has approximately 140,000 clones, with under 60% found just once. CDR1 is SGHTS, CDR2 YDEGEE, per germline. V trimming: 0 bases; J trimming: 2 bases; junction bases outside the gene matches: 0. The CDR3 is 14 residues long. This receptor was identified in a man between 18 and 35 years old in good health. The chain couples TRBV5-8 to TRBJ2-7, with 9 bases fitting TRBD2. Specimen: Tregs from blood. In nucleotides, the CDR3 is TGTGCCAGCAGCTTGGGCGGGAGGGCCTACGAGCAGTACTTC. It translates to CASSLGGRAYEQYF.